A selection of T cell receptor beta chains follows, all from one sample in a study of T-cell reconstitution after alpha-beta-depleted transplantation in children. TCRdb independently ran MiXCR on the PCR reads; one entry per CDR3 protein. The sample carries more than 200,000 distinct CDR3 sequences, about a quarter recorded once. Material: PBMCs, obtained before TCRalphabeta/CD19-depleted stem cell transplant. These receptors were obtained from a girl aged 2 to 9 with Fanconi anemia, due to receive a stem cell transplant. CDR3s include the opening cysteine and the closing phenylalanine or tryptophan. A D gene is named only where the DNA matches it firmly. Expanded clones get a size class; other rows say once, few or many, or leave the size out.

cdr3_aa: CSARDGARSSYEQYF
cdr3_nt: TGCAGTGCTAGAGATGGGGCCCGCTCCTCCTACGAGCAGTACTTC
d_call: NA
clone_size: many
j_call: TRBJ2-7
v_call: TRBV20-1

cdr3_aa: CASSPDQGFNEQYF
cdr3_nt: TGCGCCAGCAGCCCCGACCAGGGTTTCAACGAGCAGTACTTC
d_call: NA
clone_size: many
j_call: TRBJ2-7
v_call: TRBV5-1

cdr3_aa: CSVGQSGEQFF
cdr3_nt: TGCAGCGTGGGACAGTCCGGTGAGCAGTTCTTC
d_call: TRBD1
clone_size: few
j_call: TRBJ2-1
v_call: TRBV29-1

cdr3_aa: CASSSTPSGTSGRFADTQYF
cdr3_nt: TGTGCCAGCAGTTCCACGCCATCCGGGACTAGCGGGAGGTTCGCAGATACGCAGTATTTT
d_call: TRBD2
clone_size: few
j_call: TRBJ2-3
v_call: TRBV6-2/TRBV6-3

cdr3_aa: CASTHKDFTGNQPQHF
cdr3_nt: TGTGCCAGTACGCATAAGGATTTTACGGGAAATCAGCCCCAGCATTTT
d_call: NA
clone_size: NA
j_call: TRBJ1-5
v_call: TRBV19

cdr3_aa: CSARGGTSGSGDTQYF
cdr3_nt: TGCAGTGCTAGAGGGGGGACTAGCGGGAGTGGAGATACGCAGTATTTT
d_call: TRBD2
clone_size: many
j_call: TRBJ2-3
v_call: TRBV20-1

cdr3_aa: CSARGQAAAYEQYF
cdr3_nt: TGCAGTGCTAGAGGACAGGCGGCGGCCTACGAGCAGTACTTC
d_call: NA
clone_size: many
j_call: TRBJ2-7
v_call: TRBV20-1

cdr3_aa: CSASVYQETQYF
cdr3_nt: TGCAGCGCTTCAGTGTACCAAGAGACCCAGTACTTC
d_call: NA
clone_size: many
j_call: TRBJ2-5
v_call: TRBV29-1

cdr3_aa: CASSQDYTEAFF
cdr3_nt: TGTGCCAGCAGCCAAGATTACACTGAAGCTTTCTTT
d_call: NA
clone_size: NA
j_call: TRBJ1-1
v_call: TRBV4-2

cdr3_aa: CASSQDSSGGYTF
cdr3_nt: TGTGCCAGCAGCCAAGATAGTAGCGGTGGCTACACCTTC
d_call: NA
clone_size: NA
j_call: TRBJ1-2
v_call: TRBV14

cdr3_aa: CSFHRDSTGWPQYF
cdr3_nt: TGCAGCTTCCACCGGGACAGCACCGGATGGCCCCAGTACTTC
d_call: TRBD1
clone_size: many
j_call: TRBJ2-5
v_call: TRBV29-1

cdr3_aa: CASSLAPGLRGEQFF
cdr3_nt: TGTGCCAGCAGCTTAGCGCCGGGACTAAGGGGTGAGCAGTTCTTC
d_call: TRBD2
clone_size: few
j_call: TRBJ2-1
v_call: TRBV7-2

cdr3_aa: CAIGGTSYNEQFF
cdr3_nt: TGTGCCATCGGCGGGACTTCCTACAATGAGCAGTTCTTC
d_call: NA
clone_size: many
j_call: TRBJ2-1
v_call: TRBV10-3

cdr3_aa: CSVGTGRNEKLFF
cdr3_nt: TGCAGCGTTGGGACAGGGAGGAATGAAAAACTGTTTTTT
d_call: TRBD1
clone_size: many
j_call: TRBJ1-4
v_call: TRBV29-1

cdr3_aa: CSASLTSGGGAMGADTQYF
cdr3_nt: TGCAGTGCTAGTCTGACTAGCGGGGGGGGCGCGATGGGCGCAGATACGCAGTATTTT
d_call: TRBD2
clone_size: many
j_call: TRBJ2-3
v_call: TRBV20-1

cdr3_aa: CASSEYRGAGTDTQYF
cdr3_nt: TGTGCCAGCAGTGAATACCGAGGGGCCGGCACAGATACGCAGTATTTT
d_call: NA
clone_size: NA
j_call: TRBJ2-3
v_call: TRBV25-1

cdr3_aa: CASRRTGNQPQHF
cdr3_nt: TGTGCCAGCAGGAGGACTGGTAATCAGCCCCAGCATTTT
d_call: NA
clone_size: NA
j_call: TRBJ1-5
v_call: TRBV6-1

cdr3_aa: CSAPTSGGWVQYF
cdr3_nt: TGCAGTGCCCCGACTAGCGGGGGCTGGGTGCAGTACTTC
d_call: TRBD2
clone_size: once
j_call: TRBJ2-7
v_call: TRBV20-1

cdr3_aa: CASSSRSGNTIYF
cdr3_nt: TGTGCCAGCAGCAGCCGCTCTGGAAACACCATATATTTT
d_call: NA
clone_size: few
j_call: TRBJ1-3
v_call: TRBV6-6

cdr3_aa: CSARDQGPVYEQYF
cdr3_nt: TGCAGTGCTAGAGATCAAGGCCCTGTCTACGAGCAGTACTTC
d_call: NA
clone_size: NA
j_call: TRBJ2-7
v_call: TRBV20-1

cdr3_aa: CASSYGGPRTDTQYF
cdr3_nt: TGTGCCAGCAGTTACGGGGGGCCACGCACAGATACGCAGTATTTT
d_call: NA
clone_size: many
j_call: TRBJ2-3
v_call: TRBV6-5

cdr3_aa: CASSPTTFDTGELFF
cdr3_nt: TGTGCCAGCAGCCCGACCACTTTCGACACCGGGGAGCTGTTTTTT
d_call: NA
clone_size: NA
j_call: TRBJ2-2
v_call: TRBV7-3

cdr3_aa: CASSESTGNTEAFF
cdr3_nt: TGTGCCAGCAGTGAATCTACAGGGAACACTGAAGCTTTCTTT
d_call: NA
clone_size: NA
j_call: TRBJ1-1
v_call: TRBV2

cdr3_aa: CSVPGIYEQYF
cdr3_nt: TGCAGCGTACCAGGAATCTACGAGCAGTACTTC
d_call: NA
clone_size: many
j_call: TRBJ2-7
v_call: TRBV29-1

cdr3_aa: CASSQDMVVEQYF
cdr3_nt: TGCGCCAGCAGCCAAGATATGGTAGTCGAGCAGTACTTC
d_call: NA
clone_size: many
j_call: TRBJ2-7
v_call: TRBV4-1

cdr3_aa: CASRVNRENYGYTF
cdr3_nt: TGTGCCAGCAGAGTAAACAGGGAGAACTATGGCTACACCTTC
d_call: NA
clone_size: few
j_call: TRBJ1-2
v_call: TRBV12-3/TRBV12-4

cdr3_aa: CSVRTGENGYTF
cdr3_nt: TGCAGCGTGCGGACAGGGGAAAATGGCTACACCTTC
d_call: TRBD1
clone_size: NA
j_call: TRBJ1-2
v_call: TRBV29-1

cdr3_aa: CSVPRVVGQYF
cdr3_nt: TGCAGCGTCCCGCGAGTTGTGGGCCAGTACTTC
d_call: NA
clone_size: many
j_call: TRBJ2-5
v_call: TRBV29-1

cdr3_aa: CSAREGGRGYEQYF
cdr3_nt: TGCAGTGCTAGAGAGGGCGGGAGGGGTTACGAGCAGTACTTC
d_call: TRBD2
clone_size: NA
j_call: TRBJ2-7
v_call: TRBV20-1

cdr3_aa: CASSFGSGTSFYNEQFF
cdr3_nt: TGTGCCAGCAGCTTCGGGTCCGGGACTAGTTTTTACAATGAGCAGTTCTTC
d_call: TRBD2
clone_size: NA
j_call: TRBJ2-1
v_call: TRBV7-8

cdr3_aa: CSARDGGRGLAGLETQYF
cdr3_nt: TGCAGTGCTAGAGATGGGGGTAGGGGACTAGCGGGGTTAGAGACCCAGTACTTC
d_call: TRBD2
clone_size: many
j_call: TRBJ2-5
v_call: TRBV20-1

cdr3_aa: CASSLFTEAFF
cdr3_nt: TGTGCCAGCAGCTTGTTCACTGAAGCTTTCTTT
d_call: NA
clone_size: NA
j_call: TRBJ1-1
v_call: TRBV7-2

cdr3_aa: CASSLTGRGANVLTF
cdr3_nt: TGTGCCAGCAGCCTGACAGGGAGAGGGGCCAACGTCCTGACTTTC
d_call: TRBD1
clone_size: many
j_call: TRBJ2-6
v_call: TRBV11-2

cdr3_aa: CASSPLGQGVRMRTQYF
cdr3_nt: TGCGCCAGCAGCCCGCTGGGACAGGGAGTCCGAATGAGGACCCAGTACTTC
d_call: TRBD1
clone_size: many
j_call: TRBJ2-5
v_call: TRBV5-1

cdr3_aa: CASSLRRTSGNTGELFF
cdr3_nt: TGTGCCAGCAGTCTCCGAAGGACTAGCGGGAACACCGGGGAGCTGTTTTTT
d_call: TRBD2
clone_size: NA
j_call: TRBJ2-2
v_call: TRBV7-3

cdr3_aa: CASSQVAGGKTSSYEQYF
cdr3_nt: TGTGCCAGCAGCCAAGTCGCCGGGGGGAAGACAAGCTCCTACGAGCAGTACTTC
d_call: TRBD2
clone_size: NA
j_call: TRBJ2-7
v_call: TRBV4-2

cdr3_aa: CSAPRQANYGYTF
cdr3_nt: TGCAGTGCCCCTCGACAGGCTAACTATGGCTACACCTTC
d_call: NA
clone_size: NA
j_call: TRBJ1-2
v_call: TRBV20-1

cdr3_aa: CSARDRGTGLYEQYF
cdr3_nt: TGCAGTGCTAGAGATCGCGGGACAGGGCTCTACGAGCAGTACTTC
d_call: TRBD1
clone_size: NA
j_call: TRBJ2-7
v_call: TRBV20-1

cdr3_aa: CSAIESGANVLTF
cdr3_nt: TGCAGTGCTATCGAGTCTGGGGCCAACGTCCTGACTTTC
d_call: NA
clone_size: NA
j_call: TRBJ2-6
v_call: TRBV20-1

cdr3_aa: CASSLRESPYNEQFF
cdr3_nt: TGTGCCAGCAGCTTACGGGAAAGCCCCTACAATGAGCAGTTCTTC
d_call: NA
clone_size: NA
j_call: TRBJ2-1
v_call: TRBV7-6

cdr3_aa: CSVASTSGVQIYEQYF
cdr3_nt: TGCAGCGTTGCTTCGACTAGCGGGGTTCAAATCTACGAGCAGTACTTC
d_call: TRBD2
clone_size: few
j_call: TRBJ2-7
v_call: TRBV29-1

cdr3_aa: CSARYPSTDTQYF
cdr3_nt: TGCAGTGCTAGGTACCCTAGCACAGATACGCAGTATTTT
d_call: NA
clone_size: many
j_call: TRBJ2-3
v_call: TRBV20-1

cdr3_aa: CSVVSTVSYEQYF
cdr3_nt: TGCAGCGTTGTATCGACAGTCTCCTACGAGCAGTACTTC
d_call: NA
clone_size: many
j_call: TRBJ2-7
v_call: TRBV29-1

cdr3_aa: CASSLVLKRQGSGYEKLFF
cdr3_nt: TGTGCCAGCAGCTTAGTACTAAAGAGACAGGGTTCGGGTTATGAAAAACTGTTTTTT
d_call: TRBD1
clone_size: NA
j_call: TRBJ1-4
v_call: TRBV11-2

cdr3_aa: CASQRHSTDTQYF
cdr3_nt: TGTGCCAGCCAGCGGCATAGCACAGATACGCAGTATTTT
d_call: NA
clone_size: NA
j_call: TRBJ2-3
v_call: TRBV11-2

cdr3_aa: CASSVGRGAYEQYF
cdr3_nt: TGTGCCAGCAGCGTAGGTAGGGGCGCCTACGAGCAGTACTTC
d_call: NA
clone_size: few
j_call: TRBJ2-7
v_call: TRBV9

cdr3_aa: CASSLALAVSYNEQFF
cdr3_nt: TGTGCCAGCAGCTTAGCTCTAGCGGTTTCCTACAATGAGCAGTTCTTC
d_call: TRBD2
clone_size: NA
j_call: TRBJ2-1
v_call: TRBV7-2